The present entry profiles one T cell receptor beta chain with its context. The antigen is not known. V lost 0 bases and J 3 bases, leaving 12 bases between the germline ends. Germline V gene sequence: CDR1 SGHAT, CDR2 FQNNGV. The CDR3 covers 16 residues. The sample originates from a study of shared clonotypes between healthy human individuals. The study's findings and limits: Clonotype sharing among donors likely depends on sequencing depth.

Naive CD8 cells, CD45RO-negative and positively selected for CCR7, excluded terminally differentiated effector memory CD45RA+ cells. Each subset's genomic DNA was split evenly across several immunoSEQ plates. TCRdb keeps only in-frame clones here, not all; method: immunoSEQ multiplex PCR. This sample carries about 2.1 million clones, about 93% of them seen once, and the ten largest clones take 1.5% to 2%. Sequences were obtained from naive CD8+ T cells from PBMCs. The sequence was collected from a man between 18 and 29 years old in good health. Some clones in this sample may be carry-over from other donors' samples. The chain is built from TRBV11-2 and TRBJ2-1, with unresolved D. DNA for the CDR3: TGTGCCAGCAGCTTAGATCGTGGCAGGTTCTACAATGAGCAGTTCTTC. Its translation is CASSLDRGRFYNEQFF.